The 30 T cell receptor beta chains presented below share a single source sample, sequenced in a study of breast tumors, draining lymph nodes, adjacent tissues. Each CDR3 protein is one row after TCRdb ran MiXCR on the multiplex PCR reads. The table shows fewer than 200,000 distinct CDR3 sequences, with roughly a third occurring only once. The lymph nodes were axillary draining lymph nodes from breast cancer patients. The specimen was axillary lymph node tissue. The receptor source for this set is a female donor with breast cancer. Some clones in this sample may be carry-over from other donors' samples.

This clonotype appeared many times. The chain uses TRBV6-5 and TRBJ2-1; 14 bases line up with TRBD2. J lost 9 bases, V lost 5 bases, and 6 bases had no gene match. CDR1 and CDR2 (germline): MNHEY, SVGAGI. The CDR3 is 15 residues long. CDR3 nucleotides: TGTGCCAGCAGTAGGACTAGCGGGGGGTGGCGTGAGCAGTTCTTC. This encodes CASSRTSGGWREQFF.

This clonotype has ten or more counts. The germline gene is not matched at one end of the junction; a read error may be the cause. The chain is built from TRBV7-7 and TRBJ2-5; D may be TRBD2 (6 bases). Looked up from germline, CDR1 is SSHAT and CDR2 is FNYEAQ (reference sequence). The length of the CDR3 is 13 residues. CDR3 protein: CASSLTGEETQYF. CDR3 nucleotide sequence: TGTGCTAGCAGCTTGACGGGGGAGGAGACCCAGTACTTC. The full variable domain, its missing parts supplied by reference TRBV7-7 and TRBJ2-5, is GAGVSQSPRYKVTKRGQDVTLRCDPISSHATLYWYQQALGQGPEFLTYFNYEAQPDKSGLPSDRFSAERPEGSISTLTIQRTEQRDSAMYRCASSLTGEETQYFGPGTRLLVL.

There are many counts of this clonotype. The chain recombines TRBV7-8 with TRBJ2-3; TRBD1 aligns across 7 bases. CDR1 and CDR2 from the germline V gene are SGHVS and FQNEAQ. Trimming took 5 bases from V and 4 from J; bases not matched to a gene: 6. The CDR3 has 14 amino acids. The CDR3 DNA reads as TGTGCCAGCAGCCCGAACAGGGGCCCAGATACGCAGTATTTT. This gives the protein CASSPNRGPDTQYF.

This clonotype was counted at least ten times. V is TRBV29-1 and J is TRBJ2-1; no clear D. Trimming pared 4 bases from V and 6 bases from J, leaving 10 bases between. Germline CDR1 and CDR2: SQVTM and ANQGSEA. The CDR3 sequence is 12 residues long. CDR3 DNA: TGCAGCGTTGCCATGCCTGGCAATGAGCAGTTCTTC. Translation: CSVAMPGNEQFF.

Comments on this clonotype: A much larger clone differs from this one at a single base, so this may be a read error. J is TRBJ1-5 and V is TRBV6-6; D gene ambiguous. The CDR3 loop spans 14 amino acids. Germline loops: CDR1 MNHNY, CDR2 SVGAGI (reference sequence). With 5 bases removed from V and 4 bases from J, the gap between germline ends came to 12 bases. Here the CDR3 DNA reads TGTGCCAGCAGTCACCTTACAGAAAATCAGCCCCAGCATTTT. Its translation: CASSHLTENQPQHF.

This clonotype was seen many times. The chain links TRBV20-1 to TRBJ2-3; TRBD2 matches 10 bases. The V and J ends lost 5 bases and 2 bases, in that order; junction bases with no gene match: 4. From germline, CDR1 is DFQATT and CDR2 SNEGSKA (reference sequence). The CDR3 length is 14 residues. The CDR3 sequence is CSAWTSGNTDTQYF. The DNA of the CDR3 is TGCAGTGCTTGGACTAGCGGCAACACAGATACGCAGTATTTT.

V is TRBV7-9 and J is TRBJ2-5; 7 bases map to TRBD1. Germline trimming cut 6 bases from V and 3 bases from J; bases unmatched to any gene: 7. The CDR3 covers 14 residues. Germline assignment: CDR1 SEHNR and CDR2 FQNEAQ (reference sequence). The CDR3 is CASRNLTGKETQYF. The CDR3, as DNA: TGTGCCAGCAGAAACCTGACAGGGAAAGAGACCCAGTACTTC.

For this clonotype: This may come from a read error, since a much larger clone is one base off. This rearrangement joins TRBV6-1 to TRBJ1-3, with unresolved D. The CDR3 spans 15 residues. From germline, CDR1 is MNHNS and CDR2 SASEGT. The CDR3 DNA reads TGTGCCAGCGAGTCTCCTCCCAGCTCTGGAACCACCATATATTTT. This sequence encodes CASESPPSSGTTIYF.

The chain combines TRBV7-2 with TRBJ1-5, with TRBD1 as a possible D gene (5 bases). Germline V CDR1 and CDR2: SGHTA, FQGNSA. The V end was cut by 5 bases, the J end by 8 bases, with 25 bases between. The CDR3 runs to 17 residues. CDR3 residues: CASSRQEAGGMGEPQHF. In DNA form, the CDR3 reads TGTGCCAGCAGCCGTCAAGAAGCGGGGGGTATGGGAGAGCCCCAGCATTTT.

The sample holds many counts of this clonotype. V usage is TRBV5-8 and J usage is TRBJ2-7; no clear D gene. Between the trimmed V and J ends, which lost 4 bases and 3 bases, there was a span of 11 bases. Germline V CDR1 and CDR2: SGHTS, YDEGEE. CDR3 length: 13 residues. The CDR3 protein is CASSIGWDYEQYF. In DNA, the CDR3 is TGTGCCAGCAGCATCGGATGGGACTACGAGCAGTACTTC.

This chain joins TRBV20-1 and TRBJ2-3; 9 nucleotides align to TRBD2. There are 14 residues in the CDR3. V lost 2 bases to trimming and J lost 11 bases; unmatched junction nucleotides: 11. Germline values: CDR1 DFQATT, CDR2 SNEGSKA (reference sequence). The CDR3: CSARRPSGNNEQYF. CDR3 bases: TGCAGTGCTAGAAGGCCTAGCGGGAACAATGAGCAGTATTTT.

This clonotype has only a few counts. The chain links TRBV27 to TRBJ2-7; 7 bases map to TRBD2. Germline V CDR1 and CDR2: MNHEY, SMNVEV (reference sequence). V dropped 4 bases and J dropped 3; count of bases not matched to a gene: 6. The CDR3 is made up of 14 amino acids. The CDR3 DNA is TGTGCCAGCAGTTCCCGGGGAGGGAGCTACGAGCAGTACTTC. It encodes CASSSRGGSYEQYF.

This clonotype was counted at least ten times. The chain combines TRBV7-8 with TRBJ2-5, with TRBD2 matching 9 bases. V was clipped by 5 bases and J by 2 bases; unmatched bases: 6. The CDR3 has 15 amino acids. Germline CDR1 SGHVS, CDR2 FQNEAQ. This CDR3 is CASSPRLAAQETQYF. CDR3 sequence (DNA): TGTGCCAGCAGCCCACGACTAGCGGCTCAAGAGACCCAGTACTTC.

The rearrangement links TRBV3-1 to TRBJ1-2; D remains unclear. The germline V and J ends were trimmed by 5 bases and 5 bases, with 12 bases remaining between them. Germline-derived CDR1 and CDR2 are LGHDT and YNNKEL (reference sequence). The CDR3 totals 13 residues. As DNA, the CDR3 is TGTGCCAGCAGCGATGCCGAGATATATGGCTACACCTTC. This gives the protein CASSDAEIYGYTF.

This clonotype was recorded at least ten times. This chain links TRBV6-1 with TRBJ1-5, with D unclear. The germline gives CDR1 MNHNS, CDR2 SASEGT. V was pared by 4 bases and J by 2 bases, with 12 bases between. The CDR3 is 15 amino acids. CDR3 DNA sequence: TGTGCCAGCAGTGTTGTCAGGAGGGGCAATCAGCCCCAGCATTTT. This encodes CASSVVRRGNQPQHF.

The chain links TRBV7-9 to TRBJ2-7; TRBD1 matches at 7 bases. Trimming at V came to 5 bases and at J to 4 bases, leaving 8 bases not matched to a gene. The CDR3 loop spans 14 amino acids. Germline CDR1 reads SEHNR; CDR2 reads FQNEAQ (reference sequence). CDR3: CASSQNRGSYEQYF. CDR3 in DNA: TGTGCCAGCAGCCAAAACAGGGGCTCATACGAGCAGTACTTC. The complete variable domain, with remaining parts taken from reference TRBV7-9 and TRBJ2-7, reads DTGVSQNPRHKITKRGQNVTFRCDPISEHNRLYWYRQTLGQGPEFLTYFQNEAQLEKSRLLSDRFSAERPKGSFSTLEIQRTEQGDSAMYLCASSQNRGSYEQYFGPGTRLTVT.

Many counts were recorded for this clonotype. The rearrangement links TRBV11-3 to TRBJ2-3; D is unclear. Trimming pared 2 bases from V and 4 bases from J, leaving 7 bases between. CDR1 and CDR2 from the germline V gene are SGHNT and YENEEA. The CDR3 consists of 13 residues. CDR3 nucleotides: TGTGCCAGCAGCTTATGGGGATCAGATACGCAGTATTTT. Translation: CASSLWGSDTQYF.

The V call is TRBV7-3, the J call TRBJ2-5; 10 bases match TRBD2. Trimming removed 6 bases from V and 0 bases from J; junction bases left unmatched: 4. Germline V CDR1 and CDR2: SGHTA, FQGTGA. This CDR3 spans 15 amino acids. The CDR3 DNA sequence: TGTGCCAGCAGTACTAGCGGGGCCAACCAAGAGACCCAGTACTTC. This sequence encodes CASSTSGANQETQYF.

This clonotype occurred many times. In nucleotides, the CDR3 is TGTGCCAGCAGCTCGCCAATCGGGCGGGGGGTAACAGATACGCAGTATTTT. Protein: CASSSPIGRGVTDTQYF. The chain couples TRBV7-9 to TRBJ2-3; 8 bases agree with TRBD2. Germline V gene lookup returns CDR1 SEHNR and CDR2 FQNEAQ (reference sequence). The J segment lost 3 bases and the V segment lost 4 bases, leaving 12 bases of the junction unmatched. CDR3 length equals 17 residues. Full variable domain (missing parts from reference TRBV7-9 and TRBJ2-3): DTGVSQNPRHKITKRGQNVTFRCDPISEHNRLYWYRQTLGQGPEFLTYFQNEAQLEKSRLLSDRFSAERPKGSFSTLEIQRTEQGDSAMYLCASSSPIGRGVTDTQYFGPGTRLTVL.

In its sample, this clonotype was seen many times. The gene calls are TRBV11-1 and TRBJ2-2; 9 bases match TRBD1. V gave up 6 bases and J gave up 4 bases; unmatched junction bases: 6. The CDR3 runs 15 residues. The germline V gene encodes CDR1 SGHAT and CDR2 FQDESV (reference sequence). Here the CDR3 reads CASRQGTGSTGELFF. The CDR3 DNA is TGTGCCAGCAGACAGGGGACAGGGAGCACCGGGGAGCTGTTTTTT.

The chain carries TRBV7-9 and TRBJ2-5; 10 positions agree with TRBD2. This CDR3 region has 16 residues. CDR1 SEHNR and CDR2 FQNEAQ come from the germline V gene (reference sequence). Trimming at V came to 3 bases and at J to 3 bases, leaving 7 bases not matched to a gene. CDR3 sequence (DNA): TGTGCCAGCAGCTTCTCCGGGACTAGCGACAAAGAGACCCAGTACTTC. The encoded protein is CASSFSGTSDKETQYF.

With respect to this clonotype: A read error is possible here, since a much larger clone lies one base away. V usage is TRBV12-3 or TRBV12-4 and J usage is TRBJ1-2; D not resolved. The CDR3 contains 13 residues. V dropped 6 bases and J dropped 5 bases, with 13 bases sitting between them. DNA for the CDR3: TGTGCCAGCAGCGGGCCGGGAGAATATGGCTACACCTTC. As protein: CASSGPGEYGYTF.

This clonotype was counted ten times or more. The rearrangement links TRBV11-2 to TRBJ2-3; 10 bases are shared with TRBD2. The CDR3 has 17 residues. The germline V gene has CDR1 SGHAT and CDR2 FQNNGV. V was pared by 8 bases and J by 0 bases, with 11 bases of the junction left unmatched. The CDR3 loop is CASAELAGLPSTDTQYF. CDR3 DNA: TGTGCCAGCGCCGAACTAGCGGGGCTCCCAAGCACAGATACGCAGTATTTT.

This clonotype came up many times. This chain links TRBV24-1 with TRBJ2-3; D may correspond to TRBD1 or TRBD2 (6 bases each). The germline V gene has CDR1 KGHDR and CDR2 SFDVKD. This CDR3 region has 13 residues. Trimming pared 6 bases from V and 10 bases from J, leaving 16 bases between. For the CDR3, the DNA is TGTGCCACCAGTATCAGGGGAGGAGGGGCGCAGTATTTT. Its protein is CATSIRGGGAQYF.

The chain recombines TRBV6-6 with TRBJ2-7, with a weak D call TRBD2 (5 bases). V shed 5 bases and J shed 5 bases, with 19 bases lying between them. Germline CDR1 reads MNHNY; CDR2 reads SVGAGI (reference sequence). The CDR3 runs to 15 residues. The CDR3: CASSPNGRGWDEQYF. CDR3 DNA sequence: TGTGCCAGCAGTCCTAACGGACGGGGTTGGGACGAGCAGTACTTC.

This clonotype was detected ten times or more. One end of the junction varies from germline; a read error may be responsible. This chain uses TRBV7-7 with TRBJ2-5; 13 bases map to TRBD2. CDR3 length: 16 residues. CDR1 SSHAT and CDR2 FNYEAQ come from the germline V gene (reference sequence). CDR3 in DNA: TGTGCTAGCAGCTCCCCAGGACTAGCGGGAGTCGAGACCCAGTACTTC. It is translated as CASSSPGLAGVETQYF.

The CDR3: CASSPTGIYGYTF. CDR3 in DNA: TGTGCCAGCAGCCCCACAGGGATCTATGGCTACACCTTC. V usage is TRBV14 and J usage is TRBJ1-2; maybe TRBD1 (6 bases). V shed 4 bases and J shed 4 bases, with 10 bases lying between them. Germline V lookup: CDR1 SGHDN, CDR2 FVKESK. This CDR3 comprises 13 residues.

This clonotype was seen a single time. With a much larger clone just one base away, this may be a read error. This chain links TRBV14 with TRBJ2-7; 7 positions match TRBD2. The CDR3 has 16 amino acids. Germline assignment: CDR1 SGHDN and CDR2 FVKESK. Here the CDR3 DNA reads TGTGCCAGCAGCCAAGAATGGCGGGAGTCTTCCTACGCGCAGTACTTC. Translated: CASSQEWRESSYAQYF.

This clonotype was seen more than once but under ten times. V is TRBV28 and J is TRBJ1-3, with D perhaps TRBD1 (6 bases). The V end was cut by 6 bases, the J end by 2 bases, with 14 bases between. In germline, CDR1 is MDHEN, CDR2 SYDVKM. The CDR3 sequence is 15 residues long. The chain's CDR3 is CASRGGNLAGNTIYF. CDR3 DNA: TGTGCCAGCAGAGGGGGAAATTTAGCTGGAAACACCATATATTTT.

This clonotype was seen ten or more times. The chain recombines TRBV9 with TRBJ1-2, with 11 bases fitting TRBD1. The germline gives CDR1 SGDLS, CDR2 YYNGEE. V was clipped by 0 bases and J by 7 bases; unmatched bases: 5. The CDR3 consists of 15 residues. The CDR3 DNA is TGTGCCAGCAGCGTAGTTGGACAGGGGGCTTCTGGCTACACCTTC. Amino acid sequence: CASSVVGQGASGYTF.